This T cell receptor (beta chain) came from a study of blood T cell repertoires in COVID-19. This CDR3 region has 15 residues. Per germline, CDR1 MNHEY and CDR2 SVGAGI. V shed 7 bases and J 6 bases; nucleotides not matched to a gene: 9. Donors in Cohort 3 who had recovered were those with two negative PCRs, healthcare professional clearance, or resolution of their symptoms. Method: immunoSEQ multiplex PCR; TCRdb's copy keeps in-frame clones and lacks some. Here the sample spans roughly 330,000 clones, around 87% being singletons. The V gene is TRBV6-5, the J gene TRBJ2-2; 9 nucleotides line up with TRBD1. This clonotype was obtained from a woman in her thirties who had recovered from COVID-19. The sample was PBMCs or T cells enriched from blood (not recorded which). For the CDR3, the DNA is TGTGCCAGCACTAACTCGGACAGGGGAGCCGGGGAGCTGTTTTTT. Amino acids: CASTNSDRGAGELFF.